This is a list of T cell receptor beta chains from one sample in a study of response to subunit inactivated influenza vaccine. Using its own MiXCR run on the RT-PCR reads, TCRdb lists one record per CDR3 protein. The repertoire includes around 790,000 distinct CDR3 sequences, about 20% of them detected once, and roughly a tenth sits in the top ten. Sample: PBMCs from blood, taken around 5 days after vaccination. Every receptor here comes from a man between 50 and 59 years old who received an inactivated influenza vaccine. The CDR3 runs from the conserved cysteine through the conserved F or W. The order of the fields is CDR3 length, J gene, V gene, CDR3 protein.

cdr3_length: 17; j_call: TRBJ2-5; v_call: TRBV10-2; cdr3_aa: CASSRTGTSGVQETQYF
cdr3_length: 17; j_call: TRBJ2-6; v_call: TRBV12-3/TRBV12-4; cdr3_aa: CASSTNLALPSANVLTF
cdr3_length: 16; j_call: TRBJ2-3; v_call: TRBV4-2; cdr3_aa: CASSQIAGASTDTQYF
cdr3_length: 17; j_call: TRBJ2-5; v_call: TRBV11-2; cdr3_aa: CASSLVLQGKLQETQYF
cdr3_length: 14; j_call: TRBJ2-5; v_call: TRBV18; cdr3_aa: CASSPPTRGETQYF
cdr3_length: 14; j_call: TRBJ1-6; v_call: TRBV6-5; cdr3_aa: CASSLRTDYSPLHF
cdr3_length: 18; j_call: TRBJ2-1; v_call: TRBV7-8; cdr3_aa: CASSYPGGLAGSYNEQFF
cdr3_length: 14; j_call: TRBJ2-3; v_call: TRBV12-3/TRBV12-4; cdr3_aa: CASSSGPHADTQYF
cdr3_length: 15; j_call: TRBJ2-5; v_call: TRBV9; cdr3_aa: CASSVGDLLVETQYF
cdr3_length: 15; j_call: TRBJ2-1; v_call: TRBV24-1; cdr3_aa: CATSDLQGSNNGQFF
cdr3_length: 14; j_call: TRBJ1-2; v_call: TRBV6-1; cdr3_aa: CASTGTGSNYGYTF
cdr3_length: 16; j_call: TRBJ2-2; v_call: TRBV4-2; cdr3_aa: CASSQDNGRNTGELFF
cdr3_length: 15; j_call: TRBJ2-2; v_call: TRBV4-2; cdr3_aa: CASSQDFTLTGELFF
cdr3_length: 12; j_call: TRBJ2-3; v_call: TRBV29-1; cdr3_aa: CSVAIYTDTQYF
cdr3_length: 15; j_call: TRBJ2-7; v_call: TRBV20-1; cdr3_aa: CSARDPTGLKYEQYF
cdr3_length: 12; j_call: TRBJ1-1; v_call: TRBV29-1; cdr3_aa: CSVGRENTEAFF
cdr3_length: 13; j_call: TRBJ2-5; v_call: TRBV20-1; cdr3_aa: CSASRRAGETQYF
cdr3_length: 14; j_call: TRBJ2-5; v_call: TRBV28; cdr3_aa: CASSLMGGLETQYF
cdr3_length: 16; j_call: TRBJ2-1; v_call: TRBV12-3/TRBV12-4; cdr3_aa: CASSLMAGTRFSEQFF
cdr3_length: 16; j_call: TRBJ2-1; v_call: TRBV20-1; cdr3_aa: CSARDFGRFSYNEQFF
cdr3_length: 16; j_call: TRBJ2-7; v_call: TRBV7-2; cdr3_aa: CASSLGWGVGSYEQYF
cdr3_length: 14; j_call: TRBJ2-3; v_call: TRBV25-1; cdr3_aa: CASMDSLRTDTQYF
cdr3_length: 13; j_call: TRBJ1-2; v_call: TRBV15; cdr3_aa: CATSLSANGGYTF
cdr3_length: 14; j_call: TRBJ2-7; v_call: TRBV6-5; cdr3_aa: CASSYEGQGYEQYF
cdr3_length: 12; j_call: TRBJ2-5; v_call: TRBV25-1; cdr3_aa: CASSEPQETQYF
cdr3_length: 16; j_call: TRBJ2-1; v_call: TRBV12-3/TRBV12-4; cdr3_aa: CASIPRMTGHYNEQFF
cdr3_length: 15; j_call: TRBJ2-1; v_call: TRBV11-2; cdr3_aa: CASSLLAGIHNEQFF
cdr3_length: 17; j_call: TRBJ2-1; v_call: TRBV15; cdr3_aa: CATSRDRSTISYNEQFF
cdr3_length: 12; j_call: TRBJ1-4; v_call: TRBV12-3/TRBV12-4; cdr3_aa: CASSQYKKDLFF
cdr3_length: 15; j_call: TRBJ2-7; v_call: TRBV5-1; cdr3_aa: CASSLGADRRSEQYF
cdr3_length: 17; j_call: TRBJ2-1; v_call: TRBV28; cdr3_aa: CASSLRAGGPNHNEQFF
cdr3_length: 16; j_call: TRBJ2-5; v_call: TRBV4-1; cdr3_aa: CASSQSSGGAQETQYF
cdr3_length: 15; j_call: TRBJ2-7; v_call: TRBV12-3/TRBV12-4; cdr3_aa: CASSVEGQGASEQYF
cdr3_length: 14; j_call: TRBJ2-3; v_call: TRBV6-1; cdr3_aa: CASSEGPSGDTQYF
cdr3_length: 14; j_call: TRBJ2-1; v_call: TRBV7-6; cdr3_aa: CASSFMTSPNEQFF
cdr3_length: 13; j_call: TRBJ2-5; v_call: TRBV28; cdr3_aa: CASSFRHQETQYF
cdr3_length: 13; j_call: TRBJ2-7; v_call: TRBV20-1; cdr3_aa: CSAVQILEGEQYF
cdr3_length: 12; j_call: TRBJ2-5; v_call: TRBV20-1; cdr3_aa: CSPGRSQETQYF
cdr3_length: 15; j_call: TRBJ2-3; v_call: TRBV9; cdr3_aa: CASSVMDTSTDTQYF
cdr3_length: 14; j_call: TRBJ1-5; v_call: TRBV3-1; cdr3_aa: CASSQSGTNQPQHF
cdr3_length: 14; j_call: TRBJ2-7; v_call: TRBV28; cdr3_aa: CASSAAGGAYEQYF
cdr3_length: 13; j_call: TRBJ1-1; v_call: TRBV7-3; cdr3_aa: CASAPTENTEAFF